Listed below are T cell receptor beta chains from one sample, sequenced in a study of identifying expanded T cells in peripheral blood. Clones were sequenced by immunoSEQ multiplex PCR, and TCRdb holds only the in-frame ones, with some missing. The table lists about 86,000 clones, more than 75% of them singletons. The sample taken for sequencing was blood. Receptors were obtained from a person aged 18 to 75 in good health. The CDR3 runs from the conserved cysteine through the conserved F or W. The D gene is left open where the match is weak. Clone size, where shown, is once, few, many, or a class for clones that have expanded.

v_gene: TRBV7-8
abundance: .
j_gene: TRBJ1-3
d_gene: .
CDR3nt: TGTGCCAGCAGCTATCGACTCGGTGGAAACACCATATATTTT
CDR3aa: CASSYRLGGNTIYF

v_gene: TRBV6-1
abundance: .
j_gene: TRBJ2-6
d_gene: .
CDR3nt: TGTGCCATCAGTGGTCTCTGGGTAGGGGGGACTGGGGCCAACGTCCTGACTTTC
CDR3aa: CAISGLWVGGTGANVLTF

v_gene: TRBV7-2
abundance: .
j_gene: TRBJ1-2
d_gene: .
CDR3nt: TGTGCCAGCAGCCAACAACAGGGACGTAGGGGCTACACCTTC
CDR3aa: CASSQQQGRRGYTF

v_gene: TRBV12-5
abundance: .
j_gene: TRBJ2-1
d_gene: .
CDR3nt: TGTGCTAGTGGTTTCCGGGGGCTCGACAATGAGCAGTTCTTC
CDR3aa: CASGFRGLDNEQFF

v_gene: TRBV29-1
abundance: once
j_gene: TRBJ2-1
d_gene: .
CDR3nt: TGCAGCGTTTATTTTCTGGACAGCTACAATGAGCAGTTCTTC
CDR3aa: CSVYFLDSYNEQFF

v_gene: TRBV15
abundance: .
j_gene: TRBJ1-5
d_gene: .
CDR3nt: TGTGCCACCAGCCGGGGGGGAACAGGAATCAATCAGCCCCAGCATTTT
CDR3aa: CATSRGGTGINQPQHF

v_gene: TRBV5-5
abundance: .
j_gene: TRBJ1-2
d_gene: .
CDR3nt: TGTGCCAGCAGCTTGTTATTTGAGGCGAACTATGGCTACACCTTC
CDR3aa: CASSLLFEANYGYTF

v_gene: TRBV19
abundance: .
j_gene: TRBJ2-2
d_gene: .
CDR3nt: TGTGCCAGTAGGGTAGGGACCTCCGCCGGGGAGCTGTTTTTT
CDR3aa: CASRVGTSAGELFF

v_gene: TRBV6-5
abundance: .
j_gene: TRBJ1-4
d_gene: .
CDR3nt: TGTGCCAGCAGTTGGGACGGGAATGAAAAACTGTTTTTT
CDR3aa: CASSWDGNEKLFF

v_gene: TRBV5-1
abundance: .
j_gene: TRBJ1-3
d_gene: .
CDR3nt: TGCGCCAGCAGCTTGGACGCGGGCTCTGGAAACACCATATATTTT
CDR3aa: CASSLDAGSGNTIYF

v_gene: TRBV9
abundance: .
j_gene: TRBJ1-2
d_gene: TRBD1
CDR3nt: TGTGCCAGCAGCGTAGAGGGACAGGGGGGGCCCTATGGCTACACCTTC
CDR3aa: CASSVEGQGGPYGYTF

v_gene: TRBV30
abundance: .
j_gene: TRBJ1-6
d_gene: .
CDR3nt: TGTGCCTGGGGTCTCCGGGGGTTAGGTTCACCCCTCCACTTT
CDR3aa: CAWGLRGLGSPLHF

v_gene: TRBV7-2
abundance: .
j_gene: TRBJ2-7
d_gene: TRBD2
CDR3nt: TGTGCCAGCAGCCCGGCGGGGGGGACCAACTACGAGCAGTACTTC
CDR3aa: CASSPAGGTNYEQYF

v_gene: TRBV7-9
abundance: .
j_gene: TRBJ2-5
d_gene: .
CDR3nt: TGTGCCAGCAGCGTCACTGAAGTCATCGGAGAGACCCAGTACTTC
CDR3aa: CASSVTEVIGETQYF

v_gene: TRBV6-5
abundance: few
j_gene: TRBJ2-7
d_gene: .
CDR3nt: TGTGCCAGCAGCCCTTTCGGGGGTACCTACGAGCAGTACTTC
CDR3aa: CASSPFGGTYEQYF

v_gene: TRBV19
abundance: .
j_gene: TRBJ1-2
d_gene: TRBD1
CDR3nt: TGTGCCAGTAGTAACCCCGGGACAGGGAAAAGCAGGGGCTACACCTTC
CDR3aa: CASSNPGTGKSRGYTF

v_gene: TRBV5-1
abundance: .
j_gene: TRBJ2-7
d_gene: .
CDR3nt: TGCGCCAGCAGTCCTCAGGGGCTCTCCTACGAGCAGTACTTC
CDR3aa: CASSPQGLSYEQYF

v_gene: TRBV9
abundance: .
j_gene: TRBJ1-4
d_gene: .
CDR3nt: TGTGCCAGCAGTGGCGGTAGGGTTAATGAAAAACTGTTTTTT
CDR3aa: CASSGGRVNEKLFF

v_gene: TRBV19
abundance: .
j_gene: TRBJ2-7
d_gene: TRBD1
CDR3nt: TGTGCCAGTAGTACCCGACAGGGGGGGGAGCAGTACTTC
CDR3aa: CASSTRQGGEQYF

v_gene: TRBV7-3
abundance: .
j_gene: TRBJ1-1
d_gene: .
CDR3nt: TGTGCCAGCAGCTTATTTATGAACACTGAAGCTTTCTTT
CDR3aa: CASSLFMNTEAFF

v_gene: TRBV5-1
abundance: .
j_gene: TRBJ1-2
d_gene: .
CDR3nt: TGCGCCAGCAGCTTGGAGGCAGGGCCTGGCTATGGCTACACCTTT
CDR3aa: CASSLEAGPGYGYTF

v_gene: TRBV7-9
abundance: .
j_gene: TRBJ2-7
d_gene: .
CDR3nt: TGTGCCAGCAGCTTAGAATACTACGAGCAGTACTTC
CDR3aa: CASSLEYYEQYF

v_gene: TRBV11-2
abundance: few
j_gene: TRBJ1-6
d_gene: .
CDR3nt: TGTGCCAGCAGCTTCAGGGTAAATTCACCCCTCCACTTT
CDR3aa: CASSFRVNSPLHF

v_gene: TRBV7-2
abundance: .
j_gene: TRBJ2-7
d_gene: .
CDR3nt: TGTGCCAGCAGCTTAGACCGTCCTTCCTACGAGCAGTACTTC
CDR3aa: CASSLDRPSYEQYF

v_gene: TRBV6-6
abundance: .
j_gene: TRBJ2-7
d_gene: .
CDR3nt: TGTGCCAGCAGTTACCGGGCAGAGCTTTCCTACGAGCAGTACTTC
CDR3aa: CASSYRAELSYEQYF

v_gene: TRBV7-2
abundance: .
j_gene: TRBJ2-7
d_gene: .
CDR3nt: TGTGCCAGCAGCTCCTCCCCGCCCTACGAGCAGTACTTC
CDR3aa: CASSSSPPYEQYF

v_gene: TRBV7-6
abundance: .
j_gene: TRBJ2-2
d_gene: .
CDR3nt: TGTGCCAGCAGCCGGAACTCACACCGAAACACCGGGGAGCTGTTTTTT
CDR3aa: CASSRNSHRNTGELFF

v_gene: TRBV9
abundance: .
j_gene: TRBJ1-4
d_gene: .
CDR3nt: TGTGCCAGCAGCGTAGGAGGGGTTGGTGAAAAACTGTTTTTT
CDR3aa: CASSVGGVGEKLFF

v_gene: TRBV19
abundance: .
j_gene: TRBJ1-1
d_gene: .
CDR3nt: TGTGCCAGTAATCGGTGGAACACTGAAGCTTTCTTT
CDR3aa: CASNRWNTEAFF

v_gene: TRBV29-1
abundance: .
j_gene: TRBJ2-3
d_gene: .
CDR3nt: TGCAGCGAACGGGGGTTTACGGGTACGCAGTATTTT
CDR3aa: CSERGFTGTQYF

v_gene: TRBV7-9
abundance: .
j_gene: TRBJ2-1
d_gene: .
CDR3nt: TGTGCCAGCAGCCCCAGGGCGCGGAACAGCTCCTACAATGAGCAGTTCTTC
CDR3aa: CASSPRARNSSYNEQFF

v_gene: TRBV7-8
abundance: .
j_gene: TRBJ1-5
d_gene: .
CDR3nt: TGTGCCAGCAGCTTAGGCGCCACCTACAATCAGCCCCAGCATTTT
CDR3aa: CASSLGATYNQPQHF

v_gene: TRBV5-6
abundance: .
j_gene: TRBJ2-2
d_gene: .
CDR3nt: TGTGCCAGCAGACATCAATACAATGACGGGACCGGGGAGCTGTTTTTT
CDR3aa: CASRHQYNDGTGELFF

v_gene: TRBV7-2
abundance: .
j_gene: TRBJ1-1
d_gene: TRBD1
CDR3nt: TGTGCCAGCAGCTTAGCTCTAGTCTGGACCGGGACAGGGGAAGAAGCTTTCTTT
CDR3aa: CASSLALVWTGTGEEAFF

v_gene: TRBV19
abundance: once
j_gene: TRBJ2-1
d_gene: .
CDR3nt: TGTGCCAGCACTGATCCAGGGTCTGAGCAGTTCTTC
CDR3aa: CASTDPGSEQFF

v_gene: TRBV6-6
abundance: .
j_gene: TRBJ1-2
d_gene: .
CDR3nt: TGTGCCAGCAGCAGGGACGACGGTGGCTACACCTTC
CDR3aa: CASSRDDGGYTF

v_gene: TRBV5-1
abundance: .
j_gene: TRBJ2-5
d_gene: TRBD2
CDR3nt: TGCGCCAGCAGCTTACGGGGGGGGCCGGAGACCCAGTACTTC
CDR3aa: CASSLRGGPETQYF

v_gene: TRBV6-1
abundance: .
j_gene: TRBJ1-1
d_gene: .
CDR3nt: TGTGCCAGCAGAGTCGACAGGAACACTGAAGCTTTCTTT
CDR3aa: CASRVDRNTEAFF

v_gene: TRBV19
abundance: .
j_gene: TRBJ1-3
d_gene: .
CDR3nt: TGTGCCAGTAGTGAATCCGGGACAAGAAACACCATATATTTT
CDR3aa: CASSESGTRNTIYF

v_gene: TRBV6-5
abundance: .
j_gene: TRBJ1-1
d_gene: .
CDR3nt: TGTGCCAGCAGTTACTCCTTTACCCCTTGGGGGGAAGCTTTCTTT
CDR3aa: CASSYSFTPWGEAFF

v_gene: TRBV7-2
abundance: once
j_gene: TRBJ2-5
d_gene: .
CDR3nt: TGTGCCAGCAGCACTCGGACGGGGGAGACCCAGTACTTC
CDR3aa: CASSTRTGETQYF

v_gene: TRBV28
abundance: .
j_gene: TRBJ1-2
d_gene: TRBD1
CDR3nt: TGTGCCAGTAGTAGACGGACAGGAAACTATGGCTACACCTTC
CDR3aa: CASSRRTGNYGYTF

v_gene: TRBV4-1
abundance: .
j_gene: TRBJ2-7
d_gene: .
CDR3nt: TGCGCCAGCAGCCAAGGCAGGGGTGCCTACGAGCAGTACTTC
CDR3aa: CASSQGRGAYEQYF

v_gene: TRBV14
abundance: .
j_gene: TRBJ1-2
d_gene: .
CDR3nt: TGTGCCAGCAGCCAAGTCTTCAGGGGCCTTTACACCTTC
CDR3aa: CASSQVFRGLYTF

v_gene: TRBV19
abundance: .
j_gene: TRBJ2-7
d_gene: TRBD1
CDR3nt: TGTGCCAGTAGTGCCCCGGGACAGAGCTCCTACGAGCAGTACTTC
CDR3aa: CASSAPGQSSYEQYF

v_gene: TRBV13
abundance: .
j_gene: TRBJ1-5
d_gene: TRBD1
CDR3nt: TGTGCCAGCAGTGTAGGCTATTCGACAGGGGGTCAGCCCCAGCATTTT
CDR3aa: CASSVGYSTGGQPQHF

v_gene: TRBV19
abundance: .
j_gene: TRBJ1-2
d_gene: TRBD1
CDR3nt: TGTGCCAGTACCTCCCCGGGACAGGGGTACTATGGCTACACCTTC
CDR3aa: CASTSPGQGYYGYTF

v_gene: TRBV19
abundance: .
j_gene: TRBJ1-2
d_gene: .
CDR3nt: TGTGCCAGTACGGACAGCCCTAACTATGGCTACACCTTC
CDR3aa: CASTDSPNYGYTF

v_gene: TRBV27
abundance: .
j_gene: TRBJ1-2
d_gene: TRBD1
CDR3nt: TGTGCCAGCAAACGGGACAGGTCTCTCTATGGCTACACCTTC
CDR3aa: CASKRDRSLYGYTF

v_gene: TRBV19
abundance: .
j_gene: TRBJ1-5
d_gene: TRBD1
CDR3nt: TGTGCCAGTAGTGAGGACAGGGGACAACGCAATCAGCCCCAGCATTTT
CDR3aa: CASSEDRGQRNQPQHF

v_gene: TRBV7-3
abundance: .
j_gene: TRBJ2-1
d_gene: .
CDR3nt: TGTGCCAGCAGCTTACGCAACAATGAGCAGTTCTTC
CDR3aa: CASSLRNNEQFF

v_gene: TRBV5-4
abundance: .
j_gene: TRBJ2-3
d_gene: .
CDR3nt: TGTGCCAGCAGCTTGGGAGGACGGGGAGCTAGCACAGATACGCAGTATTTT
CDR3aa: CASSLGGRGASTDTQYF

v_gene: TRBV10-3
abundance: .
j_gene: TRBJ1-1
d_gene: .
CDR3nt: TGTGCCATCAGCGACAGCATGAACACTGAAGCTTTCTTT
CDR3aa: CAISDSMNTEAFF

v_gene: TRBV5-4
abundance: .
j_gene: TRBJ2-4
d_gene: .
CDR3nt: TGTGCCAGCAGCTTGGAGTCGGGCATAGCCAAAAACATTCAGTACTTC
CDR3aa: CASSLESGIAKNIQYF

v_gene: TRBV13
abundance: once
j_gene: TRBJ2-3
d_gene: TRBD2
CDR3nt: TGTGCCAGCAGCACGAAAACCGGGACTAGCGGATCAGATACGCAGTATTTT
CDR3aa: CASSTKTGTSGSDTQYF